The present T cell receptor beta chain was sequenced within a study of T cell responses to AZD1222 COVID-19 vaccine. The germline V gene encodes CDR1 SGHRS and CDR2 YFSETQ. This CDR3 spans 17 amino acids. Trimming cost V 6 bases and J 0 bases, with 16 bases left between them. Repertoires were generated with immunoSEQ multiplex PCR, while TCRdb's copy carries only in-frame clones and drops some. Of 200,000 or so clones listed, 85% to 90% were seen once; the top ten hold roughly 6%. This clone was observed a single time. The antigen remains undetermined. Whole-study findings and limits: Donors were chiefly white British, with a greater number of females, and clonal diversity was perhaps underestimated. Just a handful of AZD1222 recipients tested seropositive at baseline.

The clonotype comes from an adult in good health. The sample consisted of peripheral blood, taken on day 0 of AZD1222 vaccination. The rearrangement links TRBV5-1 to TRBJ1-6; D may be TRBD1 (6 bases). The CDR3, as DNA: TGCGCCAGCAAGGGGGGGACGCTAAGCTCCTATAATTCACCCCTCCACTTT. Protein sequence: CASKGGTLSSYNSPLHF.